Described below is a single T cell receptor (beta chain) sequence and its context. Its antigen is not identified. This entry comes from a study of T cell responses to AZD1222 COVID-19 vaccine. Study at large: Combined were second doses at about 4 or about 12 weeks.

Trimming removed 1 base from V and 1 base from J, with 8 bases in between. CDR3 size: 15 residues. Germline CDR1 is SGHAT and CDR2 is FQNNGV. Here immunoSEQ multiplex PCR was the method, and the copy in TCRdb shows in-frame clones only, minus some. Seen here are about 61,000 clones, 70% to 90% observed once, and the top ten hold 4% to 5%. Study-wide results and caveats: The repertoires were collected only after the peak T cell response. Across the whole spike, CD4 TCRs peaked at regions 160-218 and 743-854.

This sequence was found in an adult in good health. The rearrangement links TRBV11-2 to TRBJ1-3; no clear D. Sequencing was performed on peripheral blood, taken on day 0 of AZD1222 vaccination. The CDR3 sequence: CASSLVLRSGNTIYF. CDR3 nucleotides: TGTGCCAGCAGCTTAGTCCTGCGTTCTGGAAACACCATATATTTT.